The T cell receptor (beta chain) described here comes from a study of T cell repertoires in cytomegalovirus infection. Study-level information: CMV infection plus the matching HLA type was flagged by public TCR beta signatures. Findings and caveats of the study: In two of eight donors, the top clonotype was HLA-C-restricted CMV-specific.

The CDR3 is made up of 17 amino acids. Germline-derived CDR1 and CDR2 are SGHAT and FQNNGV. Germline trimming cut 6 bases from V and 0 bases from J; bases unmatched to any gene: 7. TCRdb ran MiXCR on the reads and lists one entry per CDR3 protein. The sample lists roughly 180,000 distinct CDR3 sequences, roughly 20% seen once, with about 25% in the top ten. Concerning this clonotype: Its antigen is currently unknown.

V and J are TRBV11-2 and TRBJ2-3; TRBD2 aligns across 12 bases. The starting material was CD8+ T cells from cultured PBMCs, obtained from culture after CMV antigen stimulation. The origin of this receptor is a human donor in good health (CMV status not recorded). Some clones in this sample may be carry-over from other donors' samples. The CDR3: CASSASGGALSTDTQYF. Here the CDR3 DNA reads TGTGCCAGCAGTGCTAGCGGGGGGGCTTTGAGCACAGATACGCAGTATTTT.